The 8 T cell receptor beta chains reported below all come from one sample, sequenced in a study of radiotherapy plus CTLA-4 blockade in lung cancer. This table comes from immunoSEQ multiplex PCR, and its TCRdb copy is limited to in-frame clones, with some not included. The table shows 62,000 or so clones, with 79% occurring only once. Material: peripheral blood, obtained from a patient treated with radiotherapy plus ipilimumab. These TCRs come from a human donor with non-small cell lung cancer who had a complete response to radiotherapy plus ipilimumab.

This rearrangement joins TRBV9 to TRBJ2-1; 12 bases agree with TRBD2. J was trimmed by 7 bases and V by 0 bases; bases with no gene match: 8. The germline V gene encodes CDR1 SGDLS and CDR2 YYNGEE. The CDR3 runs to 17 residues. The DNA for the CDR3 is TGTGCCAGCAGCGTAGGAACTAGCGGGAGGTTGAGGAATGAGCAGTTCTTC. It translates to CASSVGTSGRLRNEQFF.

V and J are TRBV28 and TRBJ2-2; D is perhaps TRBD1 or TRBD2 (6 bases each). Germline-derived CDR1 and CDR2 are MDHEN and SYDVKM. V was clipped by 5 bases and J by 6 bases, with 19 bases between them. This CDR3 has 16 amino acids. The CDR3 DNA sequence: TGTGCCAGCAGTCCCCTTGGATGGGGGGCCCCCGGGGAGCTGTTTTTT. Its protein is CASSPLGWGAPGELFF.

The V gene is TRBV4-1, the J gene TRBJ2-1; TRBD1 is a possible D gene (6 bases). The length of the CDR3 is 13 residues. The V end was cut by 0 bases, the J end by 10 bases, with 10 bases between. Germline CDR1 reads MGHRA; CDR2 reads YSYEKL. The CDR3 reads CASSQDPDREQFF. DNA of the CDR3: TGCGCCAGCAGCCAAGATCCGGACAGAGAGCAGTTCTTC.

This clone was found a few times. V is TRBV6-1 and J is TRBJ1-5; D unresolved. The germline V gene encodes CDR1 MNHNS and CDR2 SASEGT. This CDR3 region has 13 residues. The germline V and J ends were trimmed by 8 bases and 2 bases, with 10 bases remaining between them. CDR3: CASGIDRNQPQHF. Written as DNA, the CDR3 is TGTGCCAGCGGGATTGACCGCAATCAGCCCCAGCATTTT.

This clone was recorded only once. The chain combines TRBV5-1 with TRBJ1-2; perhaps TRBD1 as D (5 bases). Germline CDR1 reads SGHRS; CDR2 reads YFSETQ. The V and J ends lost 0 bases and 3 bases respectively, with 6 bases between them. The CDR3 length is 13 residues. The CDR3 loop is CASSLVGDYGYTF. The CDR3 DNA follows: TGCGCCAGCAGCTTGGTGGGGGACTATGGCTACACCTTC.

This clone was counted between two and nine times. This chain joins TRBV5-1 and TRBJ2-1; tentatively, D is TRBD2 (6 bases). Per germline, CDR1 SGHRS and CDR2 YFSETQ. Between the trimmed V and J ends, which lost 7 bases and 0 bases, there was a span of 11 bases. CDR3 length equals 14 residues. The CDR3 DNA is TGCGCCAGCGGCCGCGGGGACTCCTACAATGAGCAGTTCTTC. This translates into CASGRGDSYNEQFF.

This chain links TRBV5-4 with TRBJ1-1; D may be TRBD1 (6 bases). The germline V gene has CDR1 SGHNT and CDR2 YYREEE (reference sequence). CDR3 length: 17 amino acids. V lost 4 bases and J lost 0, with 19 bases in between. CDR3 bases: TGTGCCAGCAGCCCTCCGGGACAAAAGAGAATGAACACTGAAGCTTTCTTT. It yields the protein CASSPPGQKRMNTEAFF. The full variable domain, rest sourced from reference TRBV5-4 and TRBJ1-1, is ETGVTQSPTHLIKTRGQQVTLRCSSQSGHNTVSWYQQALGQGPQFIFQYYREEENGRGNFPPRFSGLQFPNYSSELNVNALELDDSALYLCASSPPGQKRMNTEAFFGQGTRLTVV.

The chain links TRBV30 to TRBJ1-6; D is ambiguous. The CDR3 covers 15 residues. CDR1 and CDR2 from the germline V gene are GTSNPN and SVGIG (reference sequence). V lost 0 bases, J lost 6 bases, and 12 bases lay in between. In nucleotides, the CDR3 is TGTGCCTGGAGTGTAGACCTTCCTTCTAATTCACCCCTCCACTTT. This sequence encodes CAWSVDLPSNSPLHF.